The TCR beta chain under discussion was sequenced for a study of OX40 agonist ivuxolimab in advanced cancers. Some clones are missing from TCRdb's copy, which holds only in-frame ones; the method was immunoSEQ multiplex PCR. The sample contains some 62,000 clones, roughly 86% of which appear only once. Germline values: CDR1 SGHRS, CDR2 YFSETQ. V was cut by 4 bases and J by 9 bases, with 23 bases left in between. The CDR3 totals 16 residues. This clonotype was sampled from an adult with an advanced solid tumor such as melanoma, head and neck, liver or kidney cancer. The sequenced sample was CD4+ or CD8+ T cells sorted from blood, obtained in a trial of the OX40 agonist ivuxolimab. The chain employs TRBV5-1 and TRBJ2-1, with D unclear. CDR3 sequence (DNA): TGCGCCAGCAGCCCTTCTACGGTTCGCCCGGATGGTGAGCAGTTCTTC. It translates to CASSPSTVRPDGEQFF. The full variable domain, rest sourced from reference TRBV5-1 and TRBJ2-1, is KAGVTQTPRYLIKTRGQQVTLSCSPISGHRSVSWYQQTPGQGLQFLFEYFSETQRNKGNFPGRFSGRQFSNSRSEMNVSTLELGDSALYLCASSPSTVRPDGEQFFGPGTRLTVL.